This entry is about one T cell receptor beta chain. Its antigen is unidentified. The data derive from a study of cytomegalovirus exposure and HLA in healthy donors. Findings and caveats of the study: Per a later analysis, fewer than 20,000 TCR beta sequences showed association with HLA alleles at 0.05 false discovery rate. The listing of roughly 160 TCR beta chains classed them as cytomegalovirus-associated.

When sampled, the donors appeared nominally healthy, though they likely had unrecorded immune exposures. The PCR contained 60 Vbeta and 13 Jbeta primers. Original processing methods: It was a later analysis that counted about 80 million unique TCR beta chains, of which roughly 11 million were shared. TCRdb's table, derived via immunoSEQ multiplex PCR, lists solely in-frame clones and lacks some. V, J and clone size are those of that table, while D and trimming were read from the DNA. The profile shows nearly 200,000 clones, about four fifths of them singletons. Specimen: PBMCs. The receptor's source is a boy between 2 and 10 years old in good health and CMV-seronegative.

CDR3 nucleotides: TGTGCCAGCAGCTTAGATACAGGTCATAATGAAAAACTGTTTTTT. This translates into CASSLDTGHNEKLFF. The gene calls are TRBV7-9 and TRBJ1-4; the D gene is possibly TRBD1 (5 bases). Looked up from germline, CDR1 is SEHNR and CDR2 is FQNEAQ (reference sequence). The CDR3 consists of 15 residues. V was clipped by 1 base and J by 4 bases, with 10 bases between them. The variable domain in full, with the rest retrieved from reference TRBV7-9 and TRBJ1-4, is DTGVSQNPRHKITKRGQNVTFRCDPISEHNRLYWYRQTLGQGPEFLTYFQNEAQLEKSRLLSDRFSAERPKGSFSTLEIQRTEQGDSAMYLCASSLDTGHNEKLFFGSGTQLSVL.